Following are 12 T cell receptor beta chains from one sample sequenced in a study of blood T cell repertoires in COVID-19. Method: immunoSEQ multiplex PCR; TCRdb's copy keeps in-frame clones and lacks some. The profile shows around 300,000 clones, over 85% of them singletons. The material sequenced was PBMCs or T cells enriched from blood (not recorded which). These TCRs come from a woman in her sixties or seventies who had recovered from COVID-19.

The CDR3 region is CATRYRGSDEQYF. CDR3 sequence (DNA): TGTGCCACACGATACAGGGGTTCCGACGAGCAGTACTTC. This chain links TRBV19 with TRBJ2-7, with TRBD1 matching over 7 bases. CDR3 length: 13 amino acids. V was clipped by 10 bases and J by 5 bases; unmatched bases: 11. CDR1 and CDR2 (germline): LNHDA, SQIVND (reference sequence).

The chain links TRBV5-6 to TRBJ2-1; 7 nucleotides align to TRBD2. V shed 0 bases and J 8 bases; nucleotides not matched to a gene: 11. The CDR3 is 16 residues long. The V gene's germline CDR1 is SGHDT and CDR2 YYEEEE. The CDR3 here is CASSLAPSGLFHEQFF. The CDR3 nucleotides read TGTGCCAGCAGCTTGGCCCCTAGCGGACTATTCCATGAGCAGTTCTTC.

The gene calls are TRBV5-1 and TRBJ1-4; TRBD1 agrees at 8 bases. The J segment lost 2 bases and the V segment lost 8 bases, leaving 8 bases of the junction unmatched. The CDR3 has 15 residues. Germline V gene data show CDR1 as SGHRS and CDR2 as YFSETQ. CDR3 nucleotides: TGCGCCAGTAAGACAGGGGACAGTACTAATGAAAAACTGTTTTTT. This translates into CASKTGDSTNEKLFF.

Points on this clone: The junction and the germline gene differ at one end; a read error may be behind it. This chain uses TRBV7-7 with TRBJ2-1; D call uncertain. Germline assignment: CDR1 SSHAT and CDR2 FNYEAQ (reference sequence). There are 16 residues in the CDR3. CDR3 sequence reads: CASSLETHGNYNEQFF. The CDR3 DNA is TGTGCTAGCAGCTTAGAGACTCACGGAAATTACAATGAGCAGTTCTTC.

The V call is TRBV30, the J call TRBJ1-2; perhaps TRBD1 as D (5 bases). Germline V gene lookup returns CDR1 GTSNPN and CDR2 SVGIG (reference sequence). The V and J ends lost 0 bases and 4 bases respectively, with 12 bases between them. The CDR3 contains 14 residues. This CDR3 reads CAWSVETVIYGYTF. CDR3 nucleotides: TGTGCCTGGAGTGTCGAGACAGTTATCTATGGCTACACCTTC.

The chain uses TRBV6-1 and TRBJ1-2, with TRBD1 identical over 8 bases. The germline V gene encodes CDR1 MNHNS and CDR2 SASEGT. CDR3 size: 14 residues. Trimming cost V 3 bases and J 8 bases; bases outside gene matches: 8. The CDR3 sequence is CASSEQGATMGYTF. The CDR3 bases are TGTGCCAGCAGTGAGCAGGGGGCGACTATGGGCTACACCTTC.

This clone has a handful of counts. The V gene is TRBV12-2, the J gene TRBJ1-4; the table calls TRBD1, which could not be checked here. TRBV12-2 is a pseudogene locus. The CDR3 consists of 18 residues. CDR3: CASRPRRGQGENNEKLFF. The CDR3 region has the DNA TGTGCAAGTCGCCCCCGAAGGGGACAGGGTGAAAATAATGAAAAACTGTTTTTT.

J is TRBJ2-1 and V is TRBV5-1; no firm D call. The length of the CDR3 is 13 residues. Trimming cost V 0 bases and J 4 bases, with 5 bases left between them. Germline CDR1 reads SGHRS; CDR2 reads YFSETQ. The CDR3 nucleotides are TGCGCCAGCAGCTTGGACACGTACAATGAGCAGTTCTTC. Translation: CASSLDTYNEQFF.

The rearrangement uses TRBV3-1 (or the pseudogene TRBV3-2) and TRBJ1-5; D call uncertain. Trimming stripped 4 bases from V and 2 bases from J, with 15 bases between. This CDR3 is built from 16 residues. Germline V gene data show CDR1 as LGHDT and CDR2 as YNNKEL (reference sequence). For the CDR3, the DNA is TGTGCCAGCAGCCCGTACCCCGACCTAGGCAATCAGCCCCAGCATTTT. Translated, it gives CASSPYPDLGNQPQHF.

V usage is TRBV7-6 and J usage is TRBJ1-3, with D uncertain. The CDR3 sequence is 16 residues long. Trimming stripped 1 base from V and 0 bases from J, with 10 bases between. Germline V lookup: CDR1 SGHVS, CDR2 FNYEAQ. As DNA, the CDR3 is TGTGCCAGCAGCTTAGAATTGGGGAGCTCTGGAAACACCATATATTTT. Translated: CASSLELGSSGNTIYF.

This CDR3 reads CASSGLDRGYEQYF. In DNA form, the CDR3 reads TGTGCCAGCAGTGGTCTGGACAGGGGTTACGAGCAGTACTTC. The rearrangement uses TRBV28 and TRBJ2-7; 9 nucleotides agree with TRBD1. This CDR3 contains 14 residues. Per the germline V gene, CDR1 is MDHEN and CDR2 is SYDVKM. The J segment lost 4 bases and the V segment lost 5 bases, leaving 6 bases of the junction unmatched.

The rearrangement uses TRBV2 and TRBJ1-2; the match to TRBD1 covers 8 bases. The CDR3 runs to 14 residues. From germline, CDR1 is SNHLY and CDR2 FYNNEI. Trimming cost V 3 bases and J 8 bases; bases outside gene matches: 8. The DNA for the CDR3 is TGTGCCAGCAGTGAGGTCGTCAGGGGGCAGGGCTACACCTTC. Its protein is CASSEVVRGQGYTF.